These 19 T cell receptor beta chains were sequenced from one sample in a study of CDR3 diversity in severe acne. MiXCR, applied by TCRdb to the PCR reads, yields one record per CDR3 protein. The table has more than 85,000 distinct CDR3 sequences, roughly half seen once; the top ten hold approximately 13%. The sequencing sample was made of blood. The source is a male donor with acne.

This clonotype was seen at least ten times. The CDR3 nucleotides read TGTGCCAGCAACAACGACAGGGGCGTAACTAATGAAAAACTGTTTTTT. Translated, it gives CASNNDRGVTNEKLFF. The rearrangement links TRBV27 to TRBJ1-4, with TRBD1 matching over 8 bases. The CDR3 length is 16 residues. Germline V gene lookup returns CDR1 MNHEY and CDR2 SMNVEV (reference sequence). The V and J ends lost 7 bases and 1 base, in that order; junction bases with no gene match: 8.

CDR3 sequence: CATSQAIGDTQYF. The CDR3 DNA reads as TGTGCCACCAGCCAGGCCATAGGAGATACGCAGTATTTT. V is TRBV24-1 and J is TRBJ2-3; D ambiguous. The CDR3 totals 13 residues. Germline loops: CDR1 KGHDR, CDR2 SFDVKD. V was cut by 7 bases and J by 5 bases, with 12 bases left in between.

As to this clonotype: It is likely a read error, because the conserved phenylalanine at the end of the CDR3 is missing. The chain recombines TRBV20-1 with TRBJ2-5, with 11 bases aligning to TRBD2. Losses at the gene ends were 6 bases for V and 3 bases for J; bases not matched to a gene: 9. This CDR3 is 15 amino acids long. Per germline, CDR1 DFQATT and CDR2 SNEGSKA (reference sequence). In nucleotides, the CDR3 is TGCAGTGCCGGACAGGGGACTAGCGGAGAAGAGACCCAGTACCTC. Its protein is CSAGQGTSGEETQYL.

As DNA, the CDR3 is TGTGCCAGCAGCCAAGAACCTAACACTGAAGCTTTCTTT. Protein: CASSQEPNTEAFF. V usage is TRBV3-1 and J usage is TRBJ1-1; D remains ambiguous. Germline lookup yields CDR1 LGHDT and CDR2 YNNKEL (reference sequence). V lost 0 bases and J 2 bases, leaving 4 bases between the germline ends. The CDR3 is 13 residues long.

For this clonotype: Possible read error: a much larger clone is one base away. The rearrangement links TRBV19 to TRBJ1-3; D gene uncertain. The CDR3 sequence is 10 residues long. Germline V gives CDR1 LNHDA, CDR2 SQIVND (reference sequence). This CDR3 is CASERNAIYF. The CDR3 DNA sequence: TGTGCCAGCGAACGAAACGCCATATATTTT.

The rearrangement uses TRBV28 and TRBJ1-2; TRBD1 is a possible D gene (6 bases). Trimming removed 3 bases at V and 8 bases at J, with 13 bases between. This CDR3 spans 13 amino acids. Looked up from germline, CDR1 is MDHEN and CDR2 is SYDVKM. CDR3: CASSLDSFGGYTF. DNA for the CDR3: TGTGCCAGCAGTTTGGACAGCTTTGGAGGCTACACCTTC.

As to this clonotype: Just one base apart from a much larger clone, this may be a read error. The V gene is TRBV4-2, the J gene TRBJ2-2, with TRBD1 identical over 7 bases. The CDR3 contains 16 residues. Looked up from germline, CDR1 is LGHNA and CDR2 is YNFKEQ. CDR3 region: CASSQEAHRGTGELSF. DNA of the CDR3: TGTGCCAGCAGCCAAGAAGCCCACAGGGGCACCGGGGAGCTGTCTTTT.

This chain uses TRBV15 with TRBJ2-7, with 8 nucleotides matching TRBD1. V lost 1 base, J lost 4 bases, and 0 bases stayed unmatched. The germline CDR1 and CDR2 sequences are LNHNV and YYDKDF (reference sequence). The CDR3 has 13 amino acids. The CDR3 nucleotides read TGTGCCACCAGCAGAGGGACAGGGTACGAGCAGTACTTC. This gives the protein CATSRGTGYEQYF.

The gene calls are TRBV28 and TRBJ1-5, with D maybe TRBD1 (5 bases). The V gene lost 5 bases and the J gene lost 9 bases, with 14 bases spanning the gap. CDR1 and CDR2 from the germline V gene are MDHEN and SYDVKM. This CDR3 contains 13 residues. CDR3 nucleotide sequence: TGTGCCAGCAGTATGGGGGGAGGGCGGCCCCAGCATTTT. Translation gives CASSMGGGRPQHF. The full variable domain, in which reference TRBV28 and TRBJ1-5 provide the parts outside the CDR3, is DVKVTQSSRYLVKRTGEKVFLECVQDMDHENMFWYRQDPGLGLRLIYFSYDVKMKEKGDIPEGYSVSREKKERFSLILESASTNQTSMYLCASSMGGGRPQHFGDGTRLSIL.

The genes are TRBV11-3 and TRBJ2-7, with 9 nucleotides matching TRBD2. CDR1 SGHNT and CDR2 YENEEA come from the germline V gene. The CDR3 runs to 22 residues. With V trimmed by 2 bases and J by 5 bases, 28 bases remained unmatched. For the CDR3, the DNA is TGTGCCAGCAGCTTAAGTTTTAGCGCGGGGGAGACTAGCGGTCAGGCACGCAACGAGCAGTACTTC. This gives the protein CASSLSFSAGETSGQARNEQYF.

This clonotype was observed a handful of times. This rearrangement joins TRBV25-1 to TRBJ1-1; D is possibly TRBD1 (5 bases). Trimming removed 5 bases from V and 1 base from J, with 23 bases in between. The CDR3 runs to 18 residues. The germline V gene encodes CDR1 MGHDK and CDR2 SYGVNS. CDR3 DNA sequence: TGTGCCAGCAGTCCCTTAATTCGAAGGGACGGGAAGAACACTGAAGCTTTCTTT. Residues: CASSPLIRRDGKNTEAFF. Drawing the rest from reference TRBV25-1 and TRBJ1-1, the complete variable domain is EADIYQTPRYLVIGTGKKITLECSQTMGHDKMYWYQQDPGMELHLIHYSYGVNSTEKGDLSSESTVSRIRTEHFPLTLESARPSHTSQYLCASSPLIRRDGKNTEAFFGQGTRLTVV.

V is TRBV5-6 and J is TRBJ1-3; D unclear. CDR1 and CDR2 from the germline V gene are SGHDT and YYEEEE. Between the trimmed V and J ends, which lost 6 bases and 4 bases, there was a span of 17 bases. The CDR3 is 15 amino acids. CDR3: CASTPVSSGGNTIYF. In nucleotides, the CDR3 is TGTGCCAGCACCCCCGTCAGCAGCGGAGGAAACACCATATATTTT.

This sequence joins TRBV20-1 and TRBJ1-1; unclear D gene. V lost 3 bases and J lost 5, with 10 bases in between. CDR3 length equals 12 residues. CDR1 DFQATT and CDR2 SNEGSKA come from the germline V gene (reference sequence). DNA for the CDR3: TGCAGTGCTAGTCTCCGTCAGACTGAAGCTTTCTTT. Translated, it gives CSASLRQTEAFF.

As concerns this clonotype: Germline is not matched at one junction end, which may reflect a read error. J is TRBJ2-3 and V is TRBV4-1, with TRBD2 identical over 8 bases. From germline, CDR1 is MGHRA and CDR2 YSYEKL. The CDR3 runs to 17 residues. The CDR3 is CASSQTPGGGNTDTQYF. The CDR3 region has the DNA TGTGCCAGCAGCCAAACCCCCGGGGGGGGAAACACAGATACGCAGTATTTT.

J is TRBJ2-3 and V is TRBV7-2, with TRBD2 identical over 10 bases. The CDR3 length is 17 residues. Germline values: CDR1 SGHTA, CDR2 FQGNSA. V trimming: 3 bases; J trimming: 0 bases; junction bases outside the gene matches: 6. The CDR3 is CASSLNLAGESTDTQYF. In DNA, the CDR3 is TGTGCCAGCAGCTTGAATCTAGCGGGAGAGAGCACAGATACGCAGTATTTT.

CDR3 nucleotides: TGCAGTGCCATAGACAGCAATCAGCCCCAGCATTTT. Amino acids: CSAIDSNQPQHF. V and J are TRBV20-1 and TRBJ1-5; the D is unclear. V was trimmed by 6 bases and J by 1 base, leaving 7 bases between them. CDR1 is DFQATT and CDR2 is SNEGSKA in the germline V gene (reference sequence). The CDR3 contains 12 residues.

In this sample, this clonotype is medium-sized. The chain couples TRBV7-6 to TRBJ2-3, with D possibly TRBD1 on 6 matching bases. The CDR3 length is 15 residues. Trimming removed 2 bases at V and 1 base at J, with 10 bases between. CDR1 and CDR2 from the germline V gene are SGHVS and FNYEAQ. The CDR3 loop reads CASSLMAGGTDTQYF. Written as DNA, the CDR3 is TGTGCCAGCAGCTTAATGGCAGGGGGCACAGATACGCAGTATTTT.

The sample holds a few counts of this clonotype. J is TRBJ2-5 and V is TRBV25-1; 14 bases map to TRBD2. This CDR3 comprises 18 residues. The J segment lost 4 bases and the V segment lost 5 bases, leaving 12 bases of the junction unmatched. CDR1 is MGHDK, CDR2 SYGVNS, per germline. The CDR3 DNA follows: TGTGCCAGCAGTAGGGGGACTAGCGGGAGATTCGGTGGAGAGACCCAGTACTTC. Amino acids: CASSRGTSGRFGGETQYF.

The chain recombines TRBV10-1 with TRBJ2-7; D not certain. The V gene's germline CDR1 is WNHNN and CDR2 SYGVQD (reference sequence). Trimming left V 1 base short and J 2 bases short, with 6 bases between. The CDR3 has 13 amino acids. CDR3 region: CASSEFGAYEQYF. CDR3 DNA sequence: TGCGCCAGCAGTGAGTTTGGGGCCTACGAGCAGTACTTC.